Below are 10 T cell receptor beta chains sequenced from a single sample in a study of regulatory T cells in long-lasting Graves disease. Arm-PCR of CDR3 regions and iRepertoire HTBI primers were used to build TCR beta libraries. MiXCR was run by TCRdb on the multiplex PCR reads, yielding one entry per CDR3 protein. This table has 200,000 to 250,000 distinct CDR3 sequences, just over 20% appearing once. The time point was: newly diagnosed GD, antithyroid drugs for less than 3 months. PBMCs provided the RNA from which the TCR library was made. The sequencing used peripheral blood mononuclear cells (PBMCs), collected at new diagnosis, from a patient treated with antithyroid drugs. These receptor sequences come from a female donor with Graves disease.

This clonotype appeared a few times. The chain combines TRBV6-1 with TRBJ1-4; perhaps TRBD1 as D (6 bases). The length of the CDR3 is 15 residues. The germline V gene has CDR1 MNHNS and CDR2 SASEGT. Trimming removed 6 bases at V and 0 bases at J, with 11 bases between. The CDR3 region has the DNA TGTGCCAGCAGCCTGACAGGTTCAACTAATGAAAAACTGTTTTTT. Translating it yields CASSLTGSTNEKLFF.

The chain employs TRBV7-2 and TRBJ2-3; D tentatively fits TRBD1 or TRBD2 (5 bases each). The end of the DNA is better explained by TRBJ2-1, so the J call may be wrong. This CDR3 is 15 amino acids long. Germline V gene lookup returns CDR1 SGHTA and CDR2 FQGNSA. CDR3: CASSETGRGGDEQFF. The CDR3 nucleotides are TGTGCCAGCAGCGAAACGGGACGGGGCGGCGACGAGCAGTTCTTC.

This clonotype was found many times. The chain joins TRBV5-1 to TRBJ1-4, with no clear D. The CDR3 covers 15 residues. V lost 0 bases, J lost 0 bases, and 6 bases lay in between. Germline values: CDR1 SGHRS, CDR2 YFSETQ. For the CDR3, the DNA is TGCGCCAGCAGCTTGGGAGGATCAACTAATGAAAAACTGTTTTTT. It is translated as CASSLGGSTNEKLFF.

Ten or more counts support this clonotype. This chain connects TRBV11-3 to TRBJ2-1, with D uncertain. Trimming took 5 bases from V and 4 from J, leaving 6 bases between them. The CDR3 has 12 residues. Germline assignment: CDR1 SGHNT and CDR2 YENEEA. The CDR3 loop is CASSEGYNEQFF. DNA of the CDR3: TGTGCCAGCAGCGAAGGGTACAATGAGCAGTTCTTC.

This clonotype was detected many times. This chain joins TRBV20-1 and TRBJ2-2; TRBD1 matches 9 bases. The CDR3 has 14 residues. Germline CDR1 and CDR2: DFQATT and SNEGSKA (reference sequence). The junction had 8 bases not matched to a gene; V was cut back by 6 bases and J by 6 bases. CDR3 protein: CSAQTGGSSGELFF. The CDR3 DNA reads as TGCAGTGCACAGACAGGGGGTAGTTCCGGGGAGCTGTTTTTT.

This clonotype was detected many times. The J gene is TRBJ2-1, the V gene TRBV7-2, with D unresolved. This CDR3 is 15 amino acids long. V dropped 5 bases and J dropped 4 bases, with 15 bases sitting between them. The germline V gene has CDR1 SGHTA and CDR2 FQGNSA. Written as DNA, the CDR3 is TGTGCCAGCAGCCTGACCCGGGCAGCATACAATGAGCAGTTCTTC. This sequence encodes CASSLTRAAYNEQFF.

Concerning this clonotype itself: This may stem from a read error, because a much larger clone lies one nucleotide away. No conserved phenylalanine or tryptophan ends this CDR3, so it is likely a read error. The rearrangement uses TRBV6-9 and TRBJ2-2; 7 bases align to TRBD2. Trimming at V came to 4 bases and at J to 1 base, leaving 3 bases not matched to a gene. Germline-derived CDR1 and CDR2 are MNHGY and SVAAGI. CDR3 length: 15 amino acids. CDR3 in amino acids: CASSSGLGNTGELFL. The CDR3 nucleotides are TGTGCCAGCAGTTCTGGACTAGGGAACACCGGGGAGCTGTTTTTA.

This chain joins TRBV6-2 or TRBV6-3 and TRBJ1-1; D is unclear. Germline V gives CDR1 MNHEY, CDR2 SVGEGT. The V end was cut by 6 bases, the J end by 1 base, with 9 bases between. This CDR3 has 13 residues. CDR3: CASSYLGNTEAFF. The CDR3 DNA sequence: TGTGCCAGCAGCTATCTTGGGAACACTGAAGCTTTCTTT.

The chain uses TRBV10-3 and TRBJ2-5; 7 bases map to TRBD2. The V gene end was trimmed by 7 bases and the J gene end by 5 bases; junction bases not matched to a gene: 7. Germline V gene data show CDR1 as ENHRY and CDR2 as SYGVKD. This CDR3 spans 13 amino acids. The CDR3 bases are TGTGCCATCACCCCTGGGGAGGGGGAGACCCAGTACTTC. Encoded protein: CAITPGEGETQYF.

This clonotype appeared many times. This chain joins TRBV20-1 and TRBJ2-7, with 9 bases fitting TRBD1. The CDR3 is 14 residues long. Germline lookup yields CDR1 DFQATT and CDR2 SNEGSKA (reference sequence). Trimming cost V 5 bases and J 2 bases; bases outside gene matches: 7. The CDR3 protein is CSAPGQGKTYEQYF. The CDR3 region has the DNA TGCAGTGCTCCCGGACAGGGGAAGACCTACGAGCAGTACTTC.